Listed here are 25 T cell receptor beta chains from one sample, sequenced in a study of T cells in Graves' hyperthyroidism and ophthalmopathy. There were TCR beta CDR3 regions amplified from RNA transcripts. RT-PCR in the first round (using the HTBI primer set) targeted the TCR CDR3. TCRdb itself ran the multiplex PCR reads through MiXCR, one entry per CDR3 protein. The table includes roughly 720,000 distinct CDR3 sequences, 17% detected once. Sequenced material: blood. The receptors originated from a man aged 50 to 59 with Graves' hyperthyroidism.

At least ten counts were recorded for this clonotype. V is TRBV6-1 and J is TRBJ2-1; TRBD2 matches at 11 bases. The J segment lost 4 bases and the V segment lost 8 bases, leaving 16 bases of the junction unmatched. The CDR3 is 18 amino acids. Germline V lookup: CDR1 MNHNS, CDR2 SASEGT. CDR3 nucleotides: TGTGCCAGCGGAGATAAACCGCTAGCGGGAGGCTTTTACAATGAGCAGTTCTTC. Amino acid sequence: CASGDKPLAGGFYNEQFF.

The chain is built from TRBV6-2 or TRBV6-3 and TRBJ2-2; tentatively, D is TRBD1 (5 bases). Germline-derived CDR1 and CDR2 are MNHEY and SVGEGT. This CDR3 contains 15 residues. V was trimmed by 4 bases and J by 3 bases, leaving 12 bases between them. In nucleotides, the CDR3 is TGTGCCAGCAGTTTATACACAGGTGACACCGGGGAGCTGTTTTTT. It translates to CASSLYTGDTGELFF.

On this clonotype: One base away lies a much larger clone, so this may be a sequencing read error. Likely a read error: the CDR3 ends without its conserved phenylalanine or tryptophan. This sequence joins TRBV7-8 and TRBJ2-2; D possibly corresponds to TRBD1 (6 bases). This CDR3 spans 17 amino acids. Germline assignment: CDR1 SGHVS and CDR2 FQNEAQ. The V and J ends lost 5 bases and 0 bases respectively, with 16 bases between them. DNA of the CDR3: TGTGCCAGCAGCGTAAGCTTTAGGACAGCGAACACCGGGGAGCTGTTTTCT. This codes for CASSVSFRTANTGELFS.

This clonotype was observed at least ten times. The chain has TRBV28 and TRBJ2-1; TRBD2 agrees at 12 bases. Germline assignment: CDR1 MDHEN and CDR2 SYDVKM. CDR3 size: 16 residues. The J segment lost 3 bases and the V segment lost 6 bases, leaving 6 bases of the junction unmatched. CDR3 protein: CASSPWTSGIYNEQFF. In DNA, the CDR3 is TGTGCCAGCAGCCCCTGGACTAGCGGGATCTACAATGAGCAGTTCTTC. Together with reference TRBV28 and TRBJ2-1, the CDR3 gives the full variable domain: DVKVTQSSRYLVKRTGEKVFLECVQDMDHENMFWYRQDPGLGLRLIYFSYDVKMKEKGDIPEGYSVSREKKERFSLILESASTNQTSMYLCASSPWTSGIYNEQFFGPGTRLTVL.

This clonotype came up once. The V call is TRBV7-3, the J call TRBJ2-3; TRBD2 matches 11 bases. V shed 4 bases and J 6 bases; nucleotides not matched to a gene: 6. The germline CDR1 and CDR2 sequences are SGHTA and FQGTGA. The CDR3 is made up of 15 amino acids. The CDR3 protein is CASSYTSGSRDTQYF. DNA for the CDR3: TGTGCCAGCAGCTACACTAGCGGGAGTCGGGATACGCAGTATTTT.

This chain connects TRBV29-1 to TRBJ2-1; possible D gene TRBD2, 6 bases. The CDR3 sequence is 10 residues long. Germline loops: CDR1 SQVTM, CDR2 ANQGSEA. Between the trimmed V and J ends, which lost 6 bases and 7 bases, there was a span of 7 bases. CDR3 loop: CSVGGNEQFF. The CDR3 DNA follows: TGCAGCGTGGGGGGAAATGAGCAGTTCTTC.

The chain carries TRBV29-1 and TRBJ2-1, with 8 positions matching TRBD2. The V gene's germline CDR1 is SQVTM and CDR2 ANQGSEA. The CDR3 has 12 amino acids. CDR3 DNA sequence: TGCAACGCGCAGGCGGGAGGCAATGAGCAGTTCTTC. The encoded protein is CNAQAGGNEQFF.

This clonotype was recorded many times. The rearrangement links TRBV27 to TRBJ2-1, with 14 bases matching TRBD2. With 5 bases clipped from V and 4 bases from J, the junction kept 4 bases outside the gene matches. The CDR3 extends over 16 amino acids. Germline V lookup: CDR1 MNHEY, CDR2 SMNVEV (reference sequence). CDR3 sequence reads: CASSPGLAGVYNEQFF. CDR3 DNA sequence: TGTGCCAGCAGTCCGGGACTAGCGGGAGTTTACAATGAGCAGTTCTTC.

This clonotype was seen a handful of times. V gene TRBV14 combines with J gene TRBJ2-7, with no clear D. CDR3 size: 15 residues. V lost 0 bases to trimming and J lost 2 bases, with 11 bases between them. Germline assignment: CDR1 SGHDN and CDR2 FVKESK. The CDR3 is CASSQDNTATYEQYF. CDR3 nucleotides: TGTGCCAGCAGCCAAGACAATACAGCAACCTACGAGCAGTACTTC.

The J gene is TRBJ2-2, the V gene TRBV10-1; D is ambiguous. The CDR3 runs to 14 residues. Germline lookup yields CDR1 WNHNN and CDR2 SYGVQD (reference sequence). V was pared by 6 bases and J by 4 bases, with 12 bases between. The CDR3 loop is CASRAGRGTGELFF. The CDR3 DNA sequence: TGCGCCAGCAGGGCAGGACGAGGCACCGGGGAGCTGTTTTTT.

This clonotype was seen at least ten times. The chain recombines TRBV19 with TRBJ1-6, with D possibly matching TRBD1 (6 bases). Trimming cost V 8 bases and J 9 bases, with 20 bases left between them. Germline assignment: CDR1 LNHDA and CDR2 SQIVND (reference sequence). The CDR3 runs to 15 residues. In DNA, the CDR3 is TGTGCCAGTGGAGACACAGGGACTGAAAGTTCACCCCTCCACTTT. Its translation: CASGDTGTESSPLHF. Complete variable domain (other parts from reference TRBV19 and TRBJ1-6): DGGITQSPKYLFRKEGQNVTLSCEQNLNHDAMYWYRQDPGQGLRLIYYSQIVNDFQKGDIAEGYSVSREKKESFPLTVTSAQKNPTAFYLCASGDTGTESSPLHFGNGTRLTVT.

The genes are TRBV15 and TRBJ2-7, with D uncertain. Germline CDR1 and CDR2: LNHNV and YYDKDF (reference sequence). The ends were cut back, 0 bases at V and 6 bases at J, with 15 bases in the middle. The CDR3 is 15 residues long. CDR3 nucleotides: TGTGCCACCAGCAGAGATCGGAACCCCTGGGGCGAGCAGTACTTC. It encodes CATSRDRNPWGEQYF. Variable domain in full (rest from reference TRBV15 and TRBJ2-7): DAMVIQNPRYQVTQFGKPVTLSCSQTLNHNVMYWYQQKSSQAPKLLFHYYDKDFNNEADTPDNFQSRRPNTSFCFLDIRSPGLGDTAMYLCATSRDRNPWGEQYFGPGTRLTVT.

The rearrangement uses TRBV9 and TRBJ1-2; no clear D gene. Germline-derived CDR1 and CDR2 are SGDLS and YYNGEE. The CDR3 loop spans 14 amino acids. Trimming took 4 bases from V and 3 from J, leaving 13 bases between them. This CDR3 reads CASSPVNSDYGYTF. The DNA for the CDR3 is TGTGCCAGCAGCCCCGTGAACAGTGACTATGGCTACACCTTC.

This clonotype was recorded many times. This chain joins TRBV28 and TRBJ1-3; D is undetermined. This CDR3 has 14 amino acids. The germline CDR1 and CDR2 sequences are MDHEN and SYDVKM. V was pared by 8 bases and J by 0 bases, with 11 bases between. The CDR3 here is CASLLASSGNTIYF. The CDR3 DNA is TGTGCCAGCCTCCTCGCGAGCTCTGGAAACACCATATATTTT.

This clonotype was recorded at least ten times. The chain has TRBV27 and TRBJ2-7; D unresolved. Trimming shortened V by 3 bases and J by 2 bases, and 11 bases separated the two germline ends. The germline V gene encodes CDR1 MNHEY and CDR2 SMNVEV (reference sequence). This CDR3 is 14 amino acids long. CDR3 bases: TGTGCCAGCAGTTTTACCCTGGGCCCCTACGAGCAGTACTTC. Amino acids: CASSFTLGPYEQYF.

The chain combines TRBV13 with TRBJ2-5, with TRBD2 identical over 15 bases. CDR3 length: 17 amino acids. CDR1 and CDR2 (germline): PRHDT, FYEKMQ (reference sequence). Losses at the gene ends were 5 bases for V and 6 bases for J; bases not matched to a gene: 10. The CDR3, as DNA: TGTGCCAGCAGCCTCGGACTAGCGGGAGGGCCAGTCAAGACCCAGTACTTC. It codes for CASSLGLAGGPVKTQYF.

The rearrangement uses TRBV19 and TRBJ2-7; TRBD2 matches 8 bases. There are 16 residues in the CDR3. J gave up 0 bases and V 6 bases, and 10 bases lay outside the gene matches. Germline assignment: CDR1 LNHDA and CDR2 SQIVND (reference sequence). The CDR3 is CASRGGRTVGSYEQYF. Here the CDR3 DNA reads TGTGCCAGTAGAGGCGGGAGGACTGTTGGCTCCTACGAGCAGTACTTC. Drawing the rest from reference TRBV19 and TRBJ2-7, the complete variable domain is DGGITQSPKYLFRKEGQNVTLSCEQNLNHDAMYWYRQDPGQGLRLIYYSQIVNDFQKGDIAEGYSVSREKKESFPLTVTSAQKNPTAFYLCASRGGRTVGSYEQYFGPGTRLTVT.

To note about this clonotype: One end of the junction fails to match germline, which may point to a read error. The rearrangement joins TRBV3-1 to TRBJ2-1; 14 positions agree with TRBD2. The germline gives CDR1 LGHDT, CDR2 YNNKEL (reference sequence). The CDR3 runs to 16 residues. The CDR3 coding sequence is TGTGCCAGCAGCCACGGGACTAGCGGGAGTCCCGATGAGCATTTCTTC. Amino acids: CASSHGTSGSPDEHFF.

This clonotype was counted ten times or more. This chain uses TRBV7-2 with TRBJ2-1, with D maybe TRBD2 (5 bases). CDR1 is SGHTA and CDR2 is FQGNSA in the germline V gene. The V end was cut by 5 bases, the J end by 8 bases, with 13 bases between. This CDR3 contains 13 residues. The CDR3: CASSPTRNDEQFF. DNA for the CDR3: TGTGCCAGCAGCCCCACTAGAAACGATGAGCAGTTCTTC.

There are a few counts of this clonotype. This chain links TRBV28 with TRBJ2-1; TRBD2 agrees at 13 bases. CDR3 size: 16 residues. In germline, CDR1 is MDHEN, CDR2 SYDVKM. Losses at the gene ends were 7 bases for V and 5 bases for J; bases not matched to a gene: 8. CDR3 in DNA: TGTGCCAGCACCCCTTGGACTAGCGGGAGACACAATGAGCAGTTCTTC. Translated: CASTPWTSGRHNEQFF.

This clonotype has ten or more counts. The chain's CDR3 is CASRSSGRTGELFF. DNA of the CDR3: TGTGCCAGCAGGTCTAGCGGGAGGACCGGGGAGCTGTTTTTT. This chain joins TRBV12-3 or TRBV12-4 and TRBJ2-2; 11 nucleotides align to TRBD2. This CDR3 is built from 14 residues. The J segment lost 5 bases and the V segment lost 6 bases, leaving 2 bases of the junction unmatched.

On this clonotype itself: This may arise from a read error, as a much more abundant clone is one base away. The chain carries TRBV27 and TRBJ1-2, with D perhaps matching TRBD1 (5 bases). The length of the CDR3 is 12 residues. Germline values: CDR1 MNHEY, CDR2 SMNVEV (reference sequence). Trimming took off 8 bases at V and 4 bases at J, with 11 bases between the two ends. CDR3 DNA sequence: TGTGCCAGCCTCGACAGCTCCTATGGCTACACCTTC. Translating gives CASLDSSYGYTF.

This clonotype has just one count. The rearrangement joins TRBV12-3 or TRBV12-4 to TRBJ2-5; 14 bases are a match to TRBD2. The CDR3 is made up of 17 amino acids. V shed 10 bases and J 5 bases; nucleotides not matched to a gene: 15. CDR3 region: CATSGKGLAGASETQYF. The CDR3 DNA follows: TGTGCCACTAGCGGAAAGGGACTAGCGGGAGCCTCCGAGACCCAGTACTTC.

This clonotype was recorded at least ten times. The CDR3 spells CASSSGLAGRGSSYNEQFF. CDR3 nucleotide sequence: TGTGCCAGCAGCTCAGGACTAGCGGGCCGTGGGAGCTCCTACAATGAGCAGTTCTTC. The chain recombines TRBV7-3 with TRBJ2-1; TRBD2 aligns across 11 bases. Germline CDR1 and CDR2: SGHTA and FQGTGA. The V gene end was trimmed by 4 bases and the J gene end by 0 bases; junction bases not matched to a gene: 11. The CDR3 contains 19 residues. The full variable domain, with the rest looked up from reference TRBV7-3 and TRBJ2-1, is GAGVSQTPSNKVTEKGKYVELRCDPISGHTALYWYRQSLGQGPEFLIYFQGTGAADDSGLPNDRFFAVRPEGSVSTLKIQRTERGDSAVYLCASSSGLAGRGSSYNEQFFGPGTRLTVL.

This clonotype was picked up a small number of times. The V and J genes are TRBV5-1 and TRBJ2-2; a weak D match, TRBD2 (5 bases). The CDR3 is 16 residues long. The germline gives CDR1 SGHRS, CDR2 YFSETQ. Between the trimmed V and J ends, which lost 0 bases and 1 base, there was a span of 10 bases. The CDR3 nucleotides read TGCGCCAGCAGCTTGGCCCCCCGGGGGAACACCGGGGAGCTGTTTTTT. It codes for CASSLAPRGNTGELFF.